Shown below are 18 T cell receptor beta chains from a single sample sequenced in a study of shared clonotypes between healthy human individuals. The method was immunoSEQ multiplex PCR; TCRdb's version includes in-frame clones alone and lacks a portion of them. Of about 670,000 clones in the sample, about two thirds were seen once. The specimen sequenced was memory CD4+ T cells sorted from blood. Sample subset: CD45RA-negative fraction. The source of these receptors is a woman aged 25 to 45 in good health.

The chain employs TRBV19 and TRBJ1-5; a weak D match, TRBD1 (6 bases). The germline V gene encodes CDR1 LNHDA and CDR2 SQIVND (reference sequence). Between the trimmed V and J ends, which lost 5 bases and 3 bases, there was a span of 17 bases. This CDR3 contains 16 residues. DNA for the CDR3: TGTGCCAGTAGTTGGGGGCCGACGGGACTCAATCAGCCCCAGCATTTT. This gives the protein CASSWGPTGLNQPQHF.

This clone was seen a single time. This CDR3 is also generated by other DNA sequences in the sample. J is TRBJ2-3 and V is TRBV27, with 14 bases fitting TRBD2. Germline CDR1 and CDR2: MNHEY and SMNVEV (reference sequence). The V and J ends lost 6 bases and 6 bases, in that order; junction bases with no gene match: 5. The CDR3 extends over 15 amino acids. Here the CDR3 reads CASRPGLAGADTQYF. The CDR3, as DNA: TGTGCCAGCAGACCGGGACTAGCGGGAGCCGATACGCAGTATTTT.

The chain recombines TRBV7-8 with TRBJ1-5, with a weak D call TRBD1 (6 bases). This CDR3 comprises 16 residues. Germline CDR1 reads SGHVS; CDR2 reads FQNEAQ. V was clipped by 0 bases and J by 7 bases, with 16 bases between them. CDR3 nucleotide sequence: TGTGCCAGCAGCTTAGCTGGAGCGGGGGCTGGGCAGCCCCAGCATTTT. Protein sequence: CASSLAGAGAGQPQHF.

The V and J genes are TRBV2 and TRBJ2-1; TRBD2 is a possible D gene (5 bases). V was shortened by 4 bases and J by 6 bases, with 13 bases between the two germline ends. This CDR3 is built from 14 residues. Germline V gives CDR1 SNHLY, CDR2 FYNNEI. The CDR3 is CASSGREISNEQFF. Written as DNA, the CDR3 is TGTGCCAGCAGTGGCCGGGAAATTAGCAATGAGCAGTTCTTC.

This clone was found a few times. This sequence joins TRBV5-8 and TRBJ2-7; D unclear. Germline CDR1 is SGHTS and CDR2 is YDEGEE. The CDR3 covers 14 residues. V was cut by 2 bases and J by 1 base, with 10 bases left in between. CDR3 coding DNA: TGTGCCAGCAGCTTTTCAGGCTCTTCCTACGAGCAGTACTTC. Its protein is CASSFSGSSYEQYF.

Of note for this clone: Other DNA sequences in the sample encode the same CDR3. This sequence joins TRBV9 and TRBJ2-1; TRBD2 aligns across 8 bases. The CDR3 has 16 residues. Looked up from germline, CDR1 is SGDLS and CDR2 is YYNGEE. V shed 2 bases, J shed 0 bases, and the junction held 4 bases outside the gene matches. The CDR3 nucleotides read TGTGCCAGCAGCGTCCGCAGCGGGAGCTCCTACAATGAGCAGTTCTTC. This translates into CASSVRSGSSYNEQFF.

The V call is TRBV15, the J call TRBJ1-5; possible D gene TRBD1, 6 bases. The CDR3 runs to 14 residues. V dropped 8 bases and J dropped 0 bases, with 11 bases sitting between them. The V gene's germline CDR1 is LNHNV and CDR2 YYDKDF (reference sequence). CDR3 DNA: TGTGCCACCGGGACACCCTATAGCAATCAGCCCCAGCATTTT. Translating gives CATGTPYSNQPQHF.

The chain uses TRBV25-1 and TRBJ1-2; a possible D gene is TRBD1 (5 bases). The V end lost 2 bases, the J end lost 4 bases, and 11 bases lay between the germline ends. CDR1 and CDR2 from the germline V gene are MGHDK and SYGVNS. The CDR3 covers 14 residues. CDR3: CASSEGVRGYGYTF. In DNA, the CDR3 is TGTGCCAGCAGTGAAGGCGTGAGGGGCTATGGCTACACCTTC.

The rearrangement uses TRBV28 and TRBJ1-1, with TRBD1 matching 11 bases. Germline values: CDR1 MDHEN, CDR2 SYDVKM. The CDR3 spans 15 residues. V shed 6 bases, J shed 5 bases, and the junction held 8 bases outside the gene matches. CDR3 sequence reads: CASSPSGTGGTEAFF. CDR3 DNA sequence: TGTGCCAGCAGCCCCTCCGGGACAGGGGGGACTGAAGCTTTCTTT.

The chain employs TRBV2 and TRBJ2-1, with 9 positions matching TRBD2. The CDR3 consists of 17 residues. V lost 7 bases to trimming and J lost 0 bases; unmatched junction nucleotides: 10. Germline values: CDR1 SNHLY, CDR2 FYNNEI. CDR3 bases: TGTGCCAGCACGCTAGCGGGACCGTCGAGCTCCTACAATGAGCAGTTCTTC. This sequence encodes CASTLAGPSSSYNEQFF.

This clone was seen only a few times. The chain couples TRBV28 to TRBJ2-7, with D uncertain. There are 13 residues in the CDR3. The ends were cut back, 8 bases at V and 2 bases at J, with 13 bases in the middle. CDR1 and CDR2 from the germline V gene are MDHEN and SYDVKM. CDR3 region: CASRLGSTYEQYF. The DNA for the CDR3 is TGTGCCAGCCGCTTAGGCTCCACCTACGAGCAGTACTTC. Drawing the rest from reference TRBV28 and TRBJ2-7, the complete variable domain is DVKVTQSSRYLVKRTGEKVFLECVQDMDHENMFWYRQDPGLGLRLIYFSYDVKMKEKGDIPEGYSVSREKKERFSLILESASTNQTSMYLCASRLGSTYEQYFGPGTRLTVT.

This chain uses TRBV7-3 with TRBJ1-2; a weak D match, TRBD1 (5 bases). V lost 4 bases to trimming and J lost 3 bases, with 12 bases between them. CDR1 SGHTA and CDR2 FQGTGA come from the germline V gene. This CDR3 spans 14 amino acids. CDR3 sequence (DNA): TGTGCCAGCAGCTCGGGACTGCCTGACTATGGCTACACCTTC. Translating it yields CASSSGLPDYGYTF.

This clone occurred once. The chain recombines TRBV28 with TRBJ2-7, with D possibly being TRBD1 or TRBD2 (5 bases each). The germline V and J ends were trimmed by 6 bases and 6 bases, with 18 bases remaining between them. This CDR3 comprises 14 residues. Germline loops: CDR1 MDHEN, CDR2 SYDVKM. CDR3 region: CASRTGTASGEQYF. As DNA, the CDR3 is TGTGCCAGCAGAACCGGGACGGCCTCCGGCGAGCAGTACTTC.

V and J are TRBV6-6 and TRBJ2-2; 11 positions match TRBD1. The CDR3 contains 15 residues. Trimming removed 6 bases from V and 4 bases from J; junction bases left unmatched: 4. CDR1 and CDR2 (germline): MNHNY, SVGAGI (reference sequence). CDR3 loop: CASRTGTGGTGELFF. The CDR3 coding sequence is TGTGCCAGCAGAACCGGGACAGGGGGCACCGGGGAGCTGTTTTTT.

This clone showed up just once. This chain connects TRBV7-9 to TRBJ1-3; D gene ambiguous. CDR1 and CDR2 from the germline V gene are SEHNR and FQNEAQ (reference sequence). This CDR3 has 16 amino acids. Trimming stripped 5 bases from V and 8 bases from J, with 22 bases between. The CDR3 nucleotides are TGTGCCAGCAGCCCTCGGACTAGCGGGAGGTCCGACACCATATATTTT. Translated, it gives CASSPRTSGRSDTIYF.

There are a few counts of this clone. J is TRBJ1-1 and V is TRBV28, with a tentative D call TRBD1 (6 bases). Germline CDR1 reads MDHEN; CDR2 reads SYDVKM. The V end was cut by 8 bases, the J end by 0 bases, with 13 bases between. The CDR3 sequence is 14 residues long. CDR3 loop: CASGGGHLNTEAFF. The DNA for the CDR3 is TGTGCCAGCGGAGGGGGACATCTGAACACTGAAGCTTTCTTT.

V is TRBV28 and J is TRBJ1-5; 8 bases agree with TRBD1. Unmatched junction bases numbered 6, after V lost 6 bases and J lost 5 bases. There are 14 residues in the CDR3. Germline CDR1 reads MDHEN; CDR2 reads SYDVKM. This CDR3 is CASRTGTGHQPQHF. DNA for the CDR3: TGTGCCAGCAGGACCGGGACAGGTCATCAGCCCCAGCATTTT.

This clone was detected once. The CDR3: CASSQPISGRAGGELFF. CDR3 DNA: TGTGCCAGTAGTCAGCCGATTAGCGGGAGGGCCGGCGGGGAGCTGTTTTTT. The V gene is TRBV19, the J gene TRBJ2-2; 11 bases line up with TRBD2. With V trimmed by 5 bases and J by 7 bases, 12 bases remained unmatched. Germline V CDR1 and CDR2: LNHDA, SQIVND (reference sequence). The CDR3 sequence is 17 residues long.